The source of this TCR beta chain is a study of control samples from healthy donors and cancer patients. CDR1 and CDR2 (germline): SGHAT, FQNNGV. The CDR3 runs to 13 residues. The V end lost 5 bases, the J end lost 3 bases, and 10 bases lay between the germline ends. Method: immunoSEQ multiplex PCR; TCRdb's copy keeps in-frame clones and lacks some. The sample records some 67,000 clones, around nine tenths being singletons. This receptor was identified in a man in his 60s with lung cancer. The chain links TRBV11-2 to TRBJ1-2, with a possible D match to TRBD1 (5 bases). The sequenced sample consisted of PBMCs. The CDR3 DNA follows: TGTGCCAGCAGCCAAGGGGCCTACTATGGCTACACCTTC. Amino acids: CASSQGAYYGYTF.